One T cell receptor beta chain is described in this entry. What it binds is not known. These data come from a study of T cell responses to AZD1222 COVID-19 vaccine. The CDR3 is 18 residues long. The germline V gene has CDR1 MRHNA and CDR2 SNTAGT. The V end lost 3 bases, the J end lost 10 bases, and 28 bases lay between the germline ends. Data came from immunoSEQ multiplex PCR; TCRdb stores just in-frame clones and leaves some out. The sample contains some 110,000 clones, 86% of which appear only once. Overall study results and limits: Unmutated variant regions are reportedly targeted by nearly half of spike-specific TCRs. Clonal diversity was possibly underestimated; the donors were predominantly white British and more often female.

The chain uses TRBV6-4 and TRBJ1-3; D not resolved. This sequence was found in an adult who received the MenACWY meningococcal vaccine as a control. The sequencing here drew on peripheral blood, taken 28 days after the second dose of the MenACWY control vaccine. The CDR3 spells CASSEPDPLPLETRTIYF. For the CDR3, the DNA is TGTGCCAGCAGTGAGCCGGACCCACTCCCTCTGGAAACAAGGACCATATATTTT.